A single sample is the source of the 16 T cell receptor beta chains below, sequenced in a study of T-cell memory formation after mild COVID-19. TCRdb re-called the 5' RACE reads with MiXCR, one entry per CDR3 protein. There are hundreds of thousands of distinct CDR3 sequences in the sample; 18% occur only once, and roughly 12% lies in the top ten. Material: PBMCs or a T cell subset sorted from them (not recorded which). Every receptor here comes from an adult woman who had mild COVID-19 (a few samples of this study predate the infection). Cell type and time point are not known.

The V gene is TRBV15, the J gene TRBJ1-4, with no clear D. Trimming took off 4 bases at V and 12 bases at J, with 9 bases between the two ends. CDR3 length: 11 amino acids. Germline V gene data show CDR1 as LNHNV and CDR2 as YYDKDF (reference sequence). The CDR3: CATSMRGELFF. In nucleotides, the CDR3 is TGTGCCACCAGCATGCGGGGTGAACTGTTTTTT.

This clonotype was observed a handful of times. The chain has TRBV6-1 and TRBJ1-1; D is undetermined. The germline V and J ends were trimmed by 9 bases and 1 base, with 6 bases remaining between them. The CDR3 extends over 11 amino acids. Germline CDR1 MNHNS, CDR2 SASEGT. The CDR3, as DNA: TGTGCCAGTCCACGGAACACTGAAGCTTTCTTT. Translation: CASPRNTEAFF.

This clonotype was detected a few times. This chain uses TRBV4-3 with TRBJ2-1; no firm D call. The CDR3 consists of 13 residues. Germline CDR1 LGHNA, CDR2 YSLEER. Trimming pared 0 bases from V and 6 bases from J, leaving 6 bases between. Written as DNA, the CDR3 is TGCGCCAGCAGCCAAGATTCAGGCAATGAGCAGTTCTTC. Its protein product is CASSQDSGNEQFF.

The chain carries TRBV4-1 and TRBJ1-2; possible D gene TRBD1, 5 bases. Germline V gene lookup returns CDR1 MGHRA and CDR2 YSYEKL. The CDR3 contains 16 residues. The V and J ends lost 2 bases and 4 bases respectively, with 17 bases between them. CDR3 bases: TGCGCCAGCAGCCAAAGCCGGGGGGAGGCGGTCTATGGCTACACCTTC. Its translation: CASSQSRGEAVYGYTF.

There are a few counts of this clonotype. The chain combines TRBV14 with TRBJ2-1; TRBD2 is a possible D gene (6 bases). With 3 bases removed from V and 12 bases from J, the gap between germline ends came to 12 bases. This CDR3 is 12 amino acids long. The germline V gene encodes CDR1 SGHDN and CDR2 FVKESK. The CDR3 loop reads CASSQAGFGQFF. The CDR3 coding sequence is TGTGCCAGCAGCCAGGCGGGGTTCGGGCAGTTCTTC.

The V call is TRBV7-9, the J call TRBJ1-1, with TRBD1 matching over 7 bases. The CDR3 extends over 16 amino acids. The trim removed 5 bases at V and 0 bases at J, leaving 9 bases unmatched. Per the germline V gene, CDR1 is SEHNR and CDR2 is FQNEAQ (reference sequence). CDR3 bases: TGTGCCAGCAGCCCCCCCGCCACAGGGGTGAACACTGAAGCTTTCTTT. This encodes CASSPPATGVNTEAFF.

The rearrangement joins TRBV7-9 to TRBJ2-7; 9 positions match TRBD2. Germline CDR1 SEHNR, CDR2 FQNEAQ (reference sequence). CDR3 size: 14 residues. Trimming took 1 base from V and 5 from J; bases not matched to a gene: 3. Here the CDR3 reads CASSLVAGVDEQYF. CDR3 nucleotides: TGTGCCAGCAGCTTAGTAGCGGGGGTCGACGAGCAGTACTTC.

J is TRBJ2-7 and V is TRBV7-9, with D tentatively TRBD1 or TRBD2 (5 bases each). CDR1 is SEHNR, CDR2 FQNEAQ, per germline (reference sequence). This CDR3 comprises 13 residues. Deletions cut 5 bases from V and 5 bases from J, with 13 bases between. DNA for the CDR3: TGTGCCAGCAGCCCCCCACGGGGACACGAGCAGTACTTC. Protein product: CASSPPRGHEQYF.

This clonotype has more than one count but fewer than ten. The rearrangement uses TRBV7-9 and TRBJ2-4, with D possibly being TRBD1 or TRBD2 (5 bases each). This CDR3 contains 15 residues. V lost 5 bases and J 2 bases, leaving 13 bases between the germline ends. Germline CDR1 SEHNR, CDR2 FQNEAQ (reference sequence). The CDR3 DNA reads TGTGCCAGCAGCGCCAGGGACGGGTCCAAAAACATTCAGTACTTC. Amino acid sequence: CASSARDGSKNIQYF.

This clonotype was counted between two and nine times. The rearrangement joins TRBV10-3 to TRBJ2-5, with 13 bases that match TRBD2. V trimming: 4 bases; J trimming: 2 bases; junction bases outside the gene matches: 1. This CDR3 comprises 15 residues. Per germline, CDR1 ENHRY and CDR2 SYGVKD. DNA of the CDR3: TGTGCCATCAGTGGGACTAGCGGGGGACAAGAGACCCAGTACTTC. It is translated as CAISGTSGGQETQYF.

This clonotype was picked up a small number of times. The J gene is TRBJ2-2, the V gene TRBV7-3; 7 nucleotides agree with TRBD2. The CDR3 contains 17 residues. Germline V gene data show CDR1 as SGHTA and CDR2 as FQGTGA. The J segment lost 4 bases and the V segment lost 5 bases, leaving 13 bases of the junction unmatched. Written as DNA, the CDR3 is TGTGCCAGCAGCCCGCGTACCGCGGGAGAGGGCACCGGGGAGCTGTTTTTT. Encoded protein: CASSPRTAGEGTGELFF. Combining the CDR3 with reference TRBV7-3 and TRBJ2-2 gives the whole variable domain GAGVSQTPSNKVTEKGKYVELRCDPISGHTALYWYRQSLGQGPEFLIYFQGTGAADDSGLPNDRFFAVRPEGSVSTLKIQRTERGDSAVYLCASSPRTAGEGTGELFFGEGSRLTVL.

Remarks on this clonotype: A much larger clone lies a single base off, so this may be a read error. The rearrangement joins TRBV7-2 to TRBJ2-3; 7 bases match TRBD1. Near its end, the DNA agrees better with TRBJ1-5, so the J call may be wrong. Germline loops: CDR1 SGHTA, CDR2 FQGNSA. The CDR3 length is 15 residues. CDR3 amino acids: CASSPGGAGTDTQHF. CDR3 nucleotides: TGTGCCAGCAGCCCCGGCGGGGCAGGGACAGATACGCAGCATTTT.

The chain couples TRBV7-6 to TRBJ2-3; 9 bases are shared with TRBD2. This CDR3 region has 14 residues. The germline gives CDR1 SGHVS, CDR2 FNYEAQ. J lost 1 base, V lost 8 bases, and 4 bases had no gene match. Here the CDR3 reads CASGGLARTDTQYF. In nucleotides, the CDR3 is TGTGCCAGCGGGGGACTAGCCCGCACAGATACGCAGTATTTT.

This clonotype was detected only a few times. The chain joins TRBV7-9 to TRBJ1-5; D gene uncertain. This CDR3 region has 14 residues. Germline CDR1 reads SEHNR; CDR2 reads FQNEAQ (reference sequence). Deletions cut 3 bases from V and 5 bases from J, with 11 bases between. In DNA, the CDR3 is TGTGCCAGCAGCTTGGAGAGGTTTTATCAGCCCCAGCATTTT. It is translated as CASSLERFYQPQHF. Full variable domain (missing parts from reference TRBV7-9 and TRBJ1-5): DTGVSQNPRHKITKRGQNVTFRCDPISEHNRLYWYRQTLGQGPEFLTYFQNEAQLEKSRLLSDRFSAERPKGSFSTLEIQRTEQGDSAMYLCASSLERFYQPQHFGDGTRLSIL.

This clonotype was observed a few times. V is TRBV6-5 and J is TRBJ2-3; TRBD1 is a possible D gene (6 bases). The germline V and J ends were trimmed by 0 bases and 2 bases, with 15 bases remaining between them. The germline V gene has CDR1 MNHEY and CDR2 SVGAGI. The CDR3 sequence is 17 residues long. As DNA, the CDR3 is TGTGCCAGCAGTTACTCAGCAGGGGCGGTCGTCACAGATACGCAGTATTTT. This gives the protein CASSYSAGAVVTDTQYF.

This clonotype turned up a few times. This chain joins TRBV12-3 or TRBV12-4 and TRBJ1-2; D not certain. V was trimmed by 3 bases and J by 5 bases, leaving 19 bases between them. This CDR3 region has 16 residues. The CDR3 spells CASSLSRASKDYGYTF. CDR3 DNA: TGTGCCAGCAGTTTGTCTCGAGCGTCTAAAGATTATGGCTACACCTTC.